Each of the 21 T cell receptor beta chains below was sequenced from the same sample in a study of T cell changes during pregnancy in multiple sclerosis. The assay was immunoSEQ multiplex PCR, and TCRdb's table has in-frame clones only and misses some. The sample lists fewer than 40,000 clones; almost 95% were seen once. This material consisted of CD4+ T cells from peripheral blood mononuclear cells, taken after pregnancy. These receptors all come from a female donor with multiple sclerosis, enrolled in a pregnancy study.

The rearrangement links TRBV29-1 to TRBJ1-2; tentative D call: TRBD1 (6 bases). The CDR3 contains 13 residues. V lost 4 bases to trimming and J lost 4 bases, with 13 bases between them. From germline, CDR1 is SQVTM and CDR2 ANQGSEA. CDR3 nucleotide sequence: TGCAGCGTTGTTTCGACAGGAATCTATGGCTACACCTTC. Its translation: CSVVSTGIYGYTF.

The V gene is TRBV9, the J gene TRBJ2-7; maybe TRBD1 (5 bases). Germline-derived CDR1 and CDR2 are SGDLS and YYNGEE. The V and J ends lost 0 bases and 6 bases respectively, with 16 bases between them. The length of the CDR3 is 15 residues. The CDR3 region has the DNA TGTGCCAGCAGCGTAGGTCTTTTAGGGGTCTCCGAGCAGTACTTC. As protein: CASSVGLLGVSEQYF.

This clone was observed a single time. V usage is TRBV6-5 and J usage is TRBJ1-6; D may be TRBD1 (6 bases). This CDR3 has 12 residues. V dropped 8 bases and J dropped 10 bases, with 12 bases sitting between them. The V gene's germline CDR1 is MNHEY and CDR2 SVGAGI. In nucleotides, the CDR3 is TGTGCCAGCTGGAAAGGGGGATCACCCCTCCACTTT. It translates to CASWKGGSPLHF.

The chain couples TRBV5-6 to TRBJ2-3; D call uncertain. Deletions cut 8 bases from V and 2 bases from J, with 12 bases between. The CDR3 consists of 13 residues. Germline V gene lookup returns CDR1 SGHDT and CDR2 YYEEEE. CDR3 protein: CASQRHHTDTQYF. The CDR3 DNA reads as TGTGCCAGTCAACGACACCACACAGATACGCAGTATTTT.

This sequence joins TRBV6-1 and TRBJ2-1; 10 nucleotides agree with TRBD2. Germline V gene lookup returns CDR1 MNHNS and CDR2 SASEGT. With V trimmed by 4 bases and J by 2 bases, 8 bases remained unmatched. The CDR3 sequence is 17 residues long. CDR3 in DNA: TGTGCCAGCAGTGCCCCTCATAGCGGGGGGCCCTACAATGAGCAGTTCTTC. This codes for CASSAPHSGGPYNEQFF.

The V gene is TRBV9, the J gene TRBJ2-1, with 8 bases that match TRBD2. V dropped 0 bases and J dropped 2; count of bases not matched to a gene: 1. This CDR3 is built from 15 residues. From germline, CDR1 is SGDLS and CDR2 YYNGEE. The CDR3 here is CASSVGAGAYNEQFF. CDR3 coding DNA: TGTGCCAGCAGCGTAGGAGCGGGGGCCTACAATGAGCAGTTCTTC.

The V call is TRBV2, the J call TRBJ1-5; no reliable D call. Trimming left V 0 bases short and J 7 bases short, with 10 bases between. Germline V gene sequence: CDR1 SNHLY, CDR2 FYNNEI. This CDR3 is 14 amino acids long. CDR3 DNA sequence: TGTGCCAGCAGTGAAGCGAGGAAAGGACAGCCCCAGCATTTT. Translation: CASSEARKGQPQHF.

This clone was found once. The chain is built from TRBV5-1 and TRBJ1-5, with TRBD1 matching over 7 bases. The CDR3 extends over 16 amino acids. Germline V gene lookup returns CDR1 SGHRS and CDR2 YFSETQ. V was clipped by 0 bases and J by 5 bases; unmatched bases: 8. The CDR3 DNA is TGCGCCAGCAGCTTGGAGCCGGGACAGTCGTATCAGCCCCAGCATTTT. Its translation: CASSLEPGQSYQPQHF.

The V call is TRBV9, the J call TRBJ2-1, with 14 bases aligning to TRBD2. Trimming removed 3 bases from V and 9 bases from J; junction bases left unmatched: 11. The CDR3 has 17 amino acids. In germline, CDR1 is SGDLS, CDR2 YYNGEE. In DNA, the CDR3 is TGTGCCAGCAGCGAACTCGGGACTAGCGGGGGCCCCATTGAGCAGTTCTTC. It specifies CASSELGTSGGPIEQFF.

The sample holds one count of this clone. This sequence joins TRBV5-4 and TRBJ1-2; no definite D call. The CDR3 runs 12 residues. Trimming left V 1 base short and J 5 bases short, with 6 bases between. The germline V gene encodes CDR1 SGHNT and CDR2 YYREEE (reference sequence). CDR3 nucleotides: TGTGCCAGCAGCTTGACCGGTTATGGCTACACCTTC. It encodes CASSLTGYGYTF.

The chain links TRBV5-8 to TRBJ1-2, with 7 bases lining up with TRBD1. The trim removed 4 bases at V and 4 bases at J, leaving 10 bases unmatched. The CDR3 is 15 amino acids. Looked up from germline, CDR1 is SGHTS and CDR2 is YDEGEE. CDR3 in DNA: TGTGCCAGCAGCCCCGGGACAGTCTTCCTCTATGGCTACACCTTC. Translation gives CASSPGTVFLYGYTF. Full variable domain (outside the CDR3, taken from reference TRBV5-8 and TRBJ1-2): EAGVTQSPTHLIKTRGQQATLRCSPISGHTSVYWYQQALGLGLQFLLWYDEGEERNRGNFPPRFSGRQFPNYSSELNVNALELEDSALYLCASSPGTVFLYGYTFGSGTRLTVV.

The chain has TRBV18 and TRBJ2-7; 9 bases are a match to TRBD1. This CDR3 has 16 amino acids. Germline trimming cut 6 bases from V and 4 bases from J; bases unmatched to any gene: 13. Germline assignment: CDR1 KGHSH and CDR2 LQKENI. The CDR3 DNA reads TGTGCCAGCTCCCCCCAGGACAGGGGCCGGGATTACGAGCAGTACTTC. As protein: CASSPQDRGRDYEQYF.

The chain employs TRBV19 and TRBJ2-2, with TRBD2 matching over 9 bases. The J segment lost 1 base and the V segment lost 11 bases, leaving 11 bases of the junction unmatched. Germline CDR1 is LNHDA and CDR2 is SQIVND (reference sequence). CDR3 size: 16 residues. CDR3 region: CASSLSGGLNTGELFF. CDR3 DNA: TGTGCCTCTAGCCTTAGCGGGGGCTTGAACACCGGGGAGCTGTTTTTT.

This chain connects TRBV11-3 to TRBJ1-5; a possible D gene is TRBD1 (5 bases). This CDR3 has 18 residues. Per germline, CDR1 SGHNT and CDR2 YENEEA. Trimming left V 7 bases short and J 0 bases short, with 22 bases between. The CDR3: CASTGIVGVSYSNQPQHF. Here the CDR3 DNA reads TGTGCCAGCACCGGTATTGTAGGGGTCAGCTATAGCAATCAGCCCCAGCATTTT.

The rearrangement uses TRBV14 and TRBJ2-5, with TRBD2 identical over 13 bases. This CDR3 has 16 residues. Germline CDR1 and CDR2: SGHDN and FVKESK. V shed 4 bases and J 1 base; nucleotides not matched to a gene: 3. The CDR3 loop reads CASSPGLAGPQETQYF. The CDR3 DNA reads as TGTGCCAGCAGCCCGGGACTAGCGGGGCCCCAAGAGACCCAGTACTTC.

The DNA of the CDR3 is TGTGCCAGCAGTGAGGGTACCGTCAGGGCCACAGATACGCAGTATTTT. Amino acid sequence: CASSEGTVRATDTQYF. The gene calls are TRBV6-4 and TRBJ2-3, with D possibly being TRBD1 (5 bases). Germline lookup yields CDR1 MRHNA and CDR2 SNTAGT. V lost 3 bases and J lost 2, with 15 bases in between. This CDR3 region has 16 residues.

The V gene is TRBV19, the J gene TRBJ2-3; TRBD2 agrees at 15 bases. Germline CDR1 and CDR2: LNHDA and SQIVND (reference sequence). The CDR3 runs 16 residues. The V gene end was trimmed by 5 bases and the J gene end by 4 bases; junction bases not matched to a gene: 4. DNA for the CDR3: TGTGCCAGTAGTGCCGGGACTAGCGGGGGGCCAGATACGCAGTATTTT. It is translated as CASSAGTSGGPDTQYF.

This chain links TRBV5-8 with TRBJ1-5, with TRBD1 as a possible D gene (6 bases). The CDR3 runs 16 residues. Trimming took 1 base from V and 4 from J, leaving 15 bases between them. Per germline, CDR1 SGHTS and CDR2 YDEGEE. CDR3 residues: CASSLNQGHGNQPQHF. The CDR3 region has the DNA TGTGCCAGCAGCTTGAATCAGGGGCACGGAAATCAGCCCCAGCATTTT.

CDR3 in amino acids: CASSPRGLVTDTQYF. CDR3 DNA sequence: TGTGCCAGCTCACCAAGGGGGCTAGTAACAGATACGCAGTATTTT. V usage is TRBV18 and J usage is TRBJ2-3, with 7 bases identical to TRBD1. V lost 2 bases and J lost 3; bases outside the gene matches: 5. The CDR3 loop spans 15 amino acids. Germline assignment: CDR1 KGHSH and CDR2 LQKENI.

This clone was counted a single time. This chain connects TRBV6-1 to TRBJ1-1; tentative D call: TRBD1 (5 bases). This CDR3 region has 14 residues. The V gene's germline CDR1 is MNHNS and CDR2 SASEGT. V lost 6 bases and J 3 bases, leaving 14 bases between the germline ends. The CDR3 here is CASRGEGVHTEAFF. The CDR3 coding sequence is TGTGCCAGCAGGGGGGAGGGAGTCCACACTGAAGCTTTCTTT.

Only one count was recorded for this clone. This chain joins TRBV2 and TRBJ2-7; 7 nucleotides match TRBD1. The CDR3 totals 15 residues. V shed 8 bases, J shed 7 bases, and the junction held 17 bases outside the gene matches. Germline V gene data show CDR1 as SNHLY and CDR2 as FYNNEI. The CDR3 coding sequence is TGTGCCAGCGAAGAACCGGGGACAGCGGATGAAGAGCAGTACTTC. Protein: CASEEPGTADEEQYF.